The present TCR beta chain was sequenced within a study of cytomegalovirus exposure and HLA in healthy donors. Study-level findings and limits: The classifier reportedly diagnosed cytomegalovirus status with high sensitivity and specificity. Information on immune exposure was restricted to one variable (CMV serostatus). Presence/absence results assume similar sequencing depth per donor, which may not hold.

In the case of this clone: Its antigen is undetermined.

CDR3 length equals 13 residues. The V gene end was trimmed by 5 bases and the J gene end by 5 bases; junction bases not matched to a gene: 6. From germline, CDR1 is GTSNPN and CDR2 SVGIG (reference sequence). Researchers ran the PCR with 60 Vbeta and 13 Jbeta primers. The table came from immunoSEQ multiplex PCR; TCRdb's copy has only in-frame clones and leaves some out. The sample shows approximately 110,000 clones, about 81% of them seen only once. This TCR was recovered from a woman in her 30s in good health and CMV-seronegative. This chain connects TRBV30 to TRBJ2-5; TRBD1 matches at 9 bases. Sample: PBMCs. CDR3 sequence reads: CAWEQGAYETQYF. CDR3 coding DNA: TGTGCCTGGGAACAGGGGGCGTATGAGACCCAGTACTTC.